The sequence of this T cell receptor (beta chain) was determined in a study of T cells in localized non-small cell lung cancer (dated by TCRdb to about 2020). Turning to the overall study: The study analyzed T cell repertoires of over 200 early-stage NSCLC patients, comparing tumors and uninvolved tumor-adjacent lungs. The mean age of the NSCLC patients was about 64 years, with 130 or so men and over 100 women. The cohort consisted of 236 treatment-naive NSCLC patients whose localized lung tumors had been resected.

At diagnosis, tumor, uninvolved tumor-adjacent lung and peripheral blood were collected and then preserved as a mix of FFPE and fresh-frozen material. For TCR repertoire profiling, the blood samples were analyzed as peripheral blood mononuclear cells. To note about this clone: The specificity of this receptor is unknown. No per-base quality is available; no much larger clone lies one base away.

What the research found in general, with its limitations: Because multi-region tumor sequencing was not performed, intratumor heterogeneity could not be ruled out. Higher blood T cell density associated with longer overall survival, while higher adjacent-lung clonality associated with shorter survival. Uninvolved tumor-adjacent lung showed the highest T cell clonality, higher than tumor, which suggests more focused antigenic responses in the uninvolved tumor-adjacent lung. Since the design was exploratory, TCR variables were selected using unadjusted p-values with no false-discovery rate correction. Of the top 100 tumor clones, a median of approximately 60 were detected in paired uninvolved adjacent lung; over 25 were also among that lung's top 100.

TCR beta CDR3 regions were sequenced from DNA using the immunoSEQ Assay. The study's processing was this. T cell density was computed as TCR beta template counts normalized to usable DNA estimated by amplifying housekeeping genes. The preseqR package was used to estimate richness by extrapolating to 400,000 templates for PBMC samples and to 120,000 templates for tissue samples. Clonality was taken to be one minus Pielou's evenness. Differential abundance testing on productive amino-acid clonotypes, with a minimum total count of 5 and an alpha of 0.1, was used to identify tissue-enriched TCRs. The Jaccard Index and the Morisita Overlap Index were used to quantify repertoire overlap between compartments. GLIPH grouped TCR beta CDR3s together with public tetramer-defined viral CDR3s, and a viral motif had to include at least three viral sequences and also show V-gene enrichment. The immuneACCESS repertoire file appears here via TCRdb, limited to in-frame rearrangements. These files lack a portion of the clones; in checked studies, under half of the deficit traces to unresolved V genes, and the cause of the others is not known. V and J calls and clone size come straight from that table; D and trimming were deduced from the DNA. Present in this sample are over 20,000 clones, roughly 84% of which were seen just once. The top ten hold around 15% of the sample.

The source of this sequence is a woman aged 35 to 69 with stage II squamous cell lung carcinoma. The sequences come from PBMCs, collected before any cancer treatment.

The CDR3 here reads CASSPPRSTGTEAFF. The DNA sequence is TGTGCCAGCTCACCACCGAGAAGCACGGGCACTGAAGCTTTCTTT. This chain is built from TRBV18 and TRBJ1-1; too little of a D gene remains to name it. There are 15 amino acids in the CDR3, from cysteine to phenylalanine inclusive. The DNA shown is the 45-base CDR3, in frame from base 1. The germline V gene supplies CDR1 KGHSH and CDR2 LQKENI. V and J lose 0 bases and 4 bases, and a span of 12 bases separates them.